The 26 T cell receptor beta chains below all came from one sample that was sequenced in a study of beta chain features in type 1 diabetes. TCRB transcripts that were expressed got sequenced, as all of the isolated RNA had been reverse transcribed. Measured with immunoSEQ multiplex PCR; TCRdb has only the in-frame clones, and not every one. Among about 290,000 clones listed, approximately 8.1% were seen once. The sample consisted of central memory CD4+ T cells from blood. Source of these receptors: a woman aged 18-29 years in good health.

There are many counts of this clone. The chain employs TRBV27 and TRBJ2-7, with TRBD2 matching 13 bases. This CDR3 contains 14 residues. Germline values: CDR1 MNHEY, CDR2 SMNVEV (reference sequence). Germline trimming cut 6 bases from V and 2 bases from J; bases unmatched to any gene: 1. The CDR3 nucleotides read TGTGCCAGCAGAACTAGCGGGAGGGCCTACGAGCAGTACTTC. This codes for CASRTSGRAYEQYF.

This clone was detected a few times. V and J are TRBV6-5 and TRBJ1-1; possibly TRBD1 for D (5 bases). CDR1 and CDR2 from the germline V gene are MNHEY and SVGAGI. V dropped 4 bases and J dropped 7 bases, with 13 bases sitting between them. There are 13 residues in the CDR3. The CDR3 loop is CASSSRGVGEAFF. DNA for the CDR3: TGTGCCAGCAGTTCCCGAGGGGTCGGTGAAGCTTTCTTT.

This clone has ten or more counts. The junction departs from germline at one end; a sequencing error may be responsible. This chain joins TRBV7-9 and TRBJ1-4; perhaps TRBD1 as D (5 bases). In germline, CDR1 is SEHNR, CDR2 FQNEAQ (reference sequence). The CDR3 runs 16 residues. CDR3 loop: CASSIAAGSVQEKLFF. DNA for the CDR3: TGTGCCAGCAGCATAGCCGCAGGGTCAGTTCAAGAAAAACTGTTTTTT.

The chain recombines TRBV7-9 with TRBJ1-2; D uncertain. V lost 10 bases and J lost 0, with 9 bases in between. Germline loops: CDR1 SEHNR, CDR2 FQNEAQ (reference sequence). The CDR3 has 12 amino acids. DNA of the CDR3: TGTGCCACCTTCCTAACTAACTATGGCTACACCTTC. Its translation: CATFLTNYGYTF.

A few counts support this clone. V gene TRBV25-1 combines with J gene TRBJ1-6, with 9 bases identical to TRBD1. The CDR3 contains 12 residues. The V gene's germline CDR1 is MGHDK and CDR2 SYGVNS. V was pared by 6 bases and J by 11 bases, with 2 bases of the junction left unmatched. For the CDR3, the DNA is TGTGCCAGCAGACAGGGGGCAACACCCCTCCACTTT. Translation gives CASRQGATPLHF.

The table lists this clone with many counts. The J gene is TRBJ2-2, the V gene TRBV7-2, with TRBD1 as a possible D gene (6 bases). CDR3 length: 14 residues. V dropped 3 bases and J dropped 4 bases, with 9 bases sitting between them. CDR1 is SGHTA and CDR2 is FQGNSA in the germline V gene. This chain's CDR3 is CASSLRQATGELFF. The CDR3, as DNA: TGTGCCAGCAGCTTGAGACAGGCCACCGGGGAGCTGTTTTTT.

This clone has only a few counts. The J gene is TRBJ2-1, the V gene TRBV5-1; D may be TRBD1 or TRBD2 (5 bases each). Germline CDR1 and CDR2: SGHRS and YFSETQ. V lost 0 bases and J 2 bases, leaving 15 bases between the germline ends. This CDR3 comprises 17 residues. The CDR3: CASSLAGPEPPYNEQFF. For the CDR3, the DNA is TGCGCCAGCAGCTTGGCGGGACCGGAACCCCCCTACAATGAGCAGTTCTTC.

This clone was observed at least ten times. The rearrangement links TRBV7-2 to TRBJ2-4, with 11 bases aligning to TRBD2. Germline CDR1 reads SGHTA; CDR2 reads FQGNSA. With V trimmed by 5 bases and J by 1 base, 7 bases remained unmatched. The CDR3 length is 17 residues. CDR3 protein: CASSELAGGPAKNIQYF. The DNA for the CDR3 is TGTGCCAGCAGCGAATTAGCGGGAGGGCCGGCCAAAAACATTCAGTACTTC.

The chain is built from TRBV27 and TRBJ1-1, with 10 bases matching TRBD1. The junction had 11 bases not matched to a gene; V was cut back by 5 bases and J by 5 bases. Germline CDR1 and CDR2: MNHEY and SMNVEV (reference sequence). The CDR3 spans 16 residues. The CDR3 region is CASSRTKMDRGTEAFF. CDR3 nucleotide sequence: TGTGCCAGCAGTCGGACGAAGATGGACAGGGGGACTGAAGCTTTCTTT.

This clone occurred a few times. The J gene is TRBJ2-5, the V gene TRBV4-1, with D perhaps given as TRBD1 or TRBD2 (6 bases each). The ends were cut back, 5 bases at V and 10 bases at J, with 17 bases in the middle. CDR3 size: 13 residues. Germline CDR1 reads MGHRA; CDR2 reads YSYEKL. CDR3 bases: TGCGCCAGCAGCACCCCGGGGGACATCAGCCAGTACTTC. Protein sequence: CASSTPGDISQYF.

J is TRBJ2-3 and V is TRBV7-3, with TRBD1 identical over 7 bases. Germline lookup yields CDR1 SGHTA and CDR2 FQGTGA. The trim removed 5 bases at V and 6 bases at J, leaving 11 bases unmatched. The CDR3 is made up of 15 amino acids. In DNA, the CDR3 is TGTGCCAGCAGCACCGTAGGGGGCCTCGGGGATACGCAGTATTTT. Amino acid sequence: CASSTVGGLGDTQYF.

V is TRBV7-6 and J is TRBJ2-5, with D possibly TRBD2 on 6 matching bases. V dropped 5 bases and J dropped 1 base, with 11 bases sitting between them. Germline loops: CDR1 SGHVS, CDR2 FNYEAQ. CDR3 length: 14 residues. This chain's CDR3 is CASSVRDSQETQYF. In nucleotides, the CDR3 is TGTGCCAGCAGCGTCCGGGACTCCCAAGAGACCCAGTACTTC.

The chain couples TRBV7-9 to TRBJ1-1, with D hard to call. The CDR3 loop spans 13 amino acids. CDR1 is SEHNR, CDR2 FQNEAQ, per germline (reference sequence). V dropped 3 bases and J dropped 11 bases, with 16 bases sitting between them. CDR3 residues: CASSLFNPVTAFF. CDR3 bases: TGTGCCAGCAGCTTGTTTAATCCCGTTACGGCTTTCTTT.

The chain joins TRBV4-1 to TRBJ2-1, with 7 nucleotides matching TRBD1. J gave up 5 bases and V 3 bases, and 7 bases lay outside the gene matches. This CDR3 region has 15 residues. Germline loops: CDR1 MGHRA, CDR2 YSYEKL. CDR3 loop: CASSQSGGRDNEQFF. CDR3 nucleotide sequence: TGCGCCAGCAGCCAGTCAGGGGGAAGGGACAATGAGCAGTTCTTC.

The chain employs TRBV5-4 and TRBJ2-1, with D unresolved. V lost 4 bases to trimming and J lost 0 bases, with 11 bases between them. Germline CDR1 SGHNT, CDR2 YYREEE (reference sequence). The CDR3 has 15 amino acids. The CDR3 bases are TGTGCCAGCAGCCCTATCCGGAGCTCCTACAATGAGCAGTTCTTC. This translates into CASSPIRSSYNEQFF.

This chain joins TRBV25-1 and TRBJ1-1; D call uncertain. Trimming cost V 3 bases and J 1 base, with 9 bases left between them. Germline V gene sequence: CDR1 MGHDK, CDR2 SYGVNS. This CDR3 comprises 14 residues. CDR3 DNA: TGTGCCAGCAGTGAGGTTAACAAGAACACTGAAGCTTTCTTT. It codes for CASSEVNKNTEAFF. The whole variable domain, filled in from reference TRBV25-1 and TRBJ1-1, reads EADIYQTPRYLVIGTGKKITLECSQTMGHDKMYWYQQDPGMELHLIHYSYGVNSTEKGDLSSESTVSRIRTEHFPLTLESARPSHTSQYLCASSEVNKNTEAFFGQGTRLTVV.

CDR3 in DNA: TGTGCCAGCAGCCAAGATCAGGGAATGAACACTGAAGCTTTCTTT. The encoded protein is CASSQDQGMNTEAFF. This chain joins TRBV4-2 and TRBJ1-1; a possible D gene is TRBD1 (5 bases). Germline assignment: CDR1 LGHNA and CDR2 YNFKEQ. The CDR3 has 15 residues. V was pared by 0 bases and J by 0 bases, with 8 bases between.

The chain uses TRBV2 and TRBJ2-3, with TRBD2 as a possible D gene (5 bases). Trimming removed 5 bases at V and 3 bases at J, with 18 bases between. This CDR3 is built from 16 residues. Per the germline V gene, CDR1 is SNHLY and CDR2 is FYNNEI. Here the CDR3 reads CASSLGRTPGTDTQYF. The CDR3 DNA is TGTGCCAGCAGTTTAGGAAGGACTCCGGGGACAGATACGCAGTATTTT.

The CDR3 protein is CASSLETVWGRDNEQFF. DNA of the CDR3: TGTGCCAGCAGCTTAGAGACCGTGTGGGGCCGAGACAATGAGCAGTTCTTC. V and J are TRBV7-2 and TRBJ2-1; a possible D gene is TRBD1 (5 bases). This CDR3 is 17 amino acids long. Between the trimmed V and J ends, which lost 1 base and 5 bases, there was a span of 18 bases. In germline, CDR1 is SGHTA, CDR2 FQGNSA.

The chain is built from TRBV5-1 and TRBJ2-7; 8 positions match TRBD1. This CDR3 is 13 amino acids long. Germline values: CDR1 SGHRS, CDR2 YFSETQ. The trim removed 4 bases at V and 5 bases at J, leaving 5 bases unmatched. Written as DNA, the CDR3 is TGCGCCAGCAGCCAAGGACAGGGACACGAGCAGTACTTC. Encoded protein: CASSQGQGHEQYF.

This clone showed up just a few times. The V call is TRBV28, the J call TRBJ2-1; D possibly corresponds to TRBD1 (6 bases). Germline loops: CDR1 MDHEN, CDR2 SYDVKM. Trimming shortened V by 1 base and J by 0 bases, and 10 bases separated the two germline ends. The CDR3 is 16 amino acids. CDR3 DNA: TGTGCCAGCAGTTTATTAGGACAGAGCTCCTACAATGAGCAGTTCTTC. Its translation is CASSLLGQSSYNEQFF.

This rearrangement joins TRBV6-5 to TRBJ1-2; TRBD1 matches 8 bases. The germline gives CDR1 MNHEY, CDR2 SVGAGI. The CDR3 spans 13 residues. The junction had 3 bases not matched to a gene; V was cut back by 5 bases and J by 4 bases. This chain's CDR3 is CASSDDRGYGYTF. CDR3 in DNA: TGTGCCAGCAGTGACGACAGGGGCTATGGCTACACCTTC.

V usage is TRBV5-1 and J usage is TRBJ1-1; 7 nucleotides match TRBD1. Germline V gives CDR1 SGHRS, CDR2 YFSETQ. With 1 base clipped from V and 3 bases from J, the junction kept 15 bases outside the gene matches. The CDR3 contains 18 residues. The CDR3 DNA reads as TGCGCCAGCAGCTTGTATTCGCGCGACAGGGCGGTTTACACTGAAGCTTTCTTT. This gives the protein CASSLYSRDRAVYTEAFF.

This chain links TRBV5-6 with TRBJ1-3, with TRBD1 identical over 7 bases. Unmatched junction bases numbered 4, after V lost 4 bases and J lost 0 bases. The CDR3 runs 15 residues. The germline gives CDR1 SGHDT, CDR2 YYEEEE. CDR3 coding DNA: TGTGCCAGCAGCCGGACAGGTAGCTCTGGAAACACCATATATTTT. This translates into CASSRTGSSGNTIYF.

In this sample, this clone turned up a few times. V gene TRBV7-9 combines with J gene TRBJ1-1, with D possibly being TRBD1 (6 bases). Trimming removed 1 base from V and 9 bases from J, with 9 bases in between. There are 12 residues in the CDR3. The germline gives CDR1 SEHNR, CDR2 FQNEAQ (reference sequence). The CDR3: CASSLEDSQAFF. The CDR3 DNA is TGTGCCAGCAGCTTAGAGGACAGCCAAGCTTTCTTT.

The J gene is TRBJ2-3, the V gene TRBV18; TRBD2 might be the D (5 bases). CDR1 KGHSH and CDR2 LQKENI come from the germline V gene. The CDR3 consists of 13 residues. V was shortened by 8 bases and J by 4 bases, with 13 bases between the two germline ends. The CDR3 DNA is TGTGCCAGCAAACCTAGCAGCGCAGATACGCAGTATTTT. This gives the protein CASKPSSADTQYF.